This T cell receptor beta chain was captured in a study of T-cell memory formation after mild COVID-19. Overall study findings and caveats: In pre-infection memory, a portion of responding clones appeared, which suggested that cross-reactive memory joined.

5'RACE with constant-segment primers yielded barcoded, UMI-tagged TCR alpha and TCR beta cDNA libraries. TCRdb called the 5' RACE reads again in MiXCR, with one record for every CDR3 protein. This table holds 250,000 to 350,000 distinct CDR3 sequences, more than 15% found once. The table lists this clonotype with many counts. The antigen is not known. CDR3 length: 15 residues. The germline V gene encodes CDR1 SGHRS and CDR2 YFSETQ. V lost 6 bases, J lost 2 bases, and 7 bases stayed unmatched. Sequencing was performed on PBMCs or a T cell subset sorted from them (not recorded which). This receptor was obtained from a man aged 18 to 30 who had mild COVID-19 (a few samples of this study predate the infection). Cell type and time point are not known. This chain uses TRBV5-1 with TRBJ2-4; 8 bases are shared with TRBD1. CDR3 nucleotides: TGCGCCAGCAAAGGGCAGGGGGCCTCCAAAAACATTCAGTACTTC. Its translation is CASKGQGASKNIQYF.